What follows is one TCR beta chain and its context. Antigen specificity is unknown. These data come from a study of T cells expressing NK-cell markers. Findings and limits, study-wide: These same clonotypes (in four donors) also led the CD3+CD56-NKG2C+ fraction.

CDR3 length: 15 amino acids. Germline lookup yields CDR1 SGHTA and CDR2 FQGNSA. TCRdb reprocessed the 5' RACE reads, keeping one entry per CDR3 protein, no DNA. Its table records 350,000 to 450,000 distinct CDR3 sequences. The sample consisted of blood T cells: a sorted CD56 or NKG2C T cell subset, CD4+ or CD8+ T cells, or bulk PBMC T cells (not recorded which). This sequence originates from a man aged 18-70 years in good health. The chain employs TRBV7-2 and TRBJ1-2. CDR3 in amino acids: CASSSGYNGVYGYTF.